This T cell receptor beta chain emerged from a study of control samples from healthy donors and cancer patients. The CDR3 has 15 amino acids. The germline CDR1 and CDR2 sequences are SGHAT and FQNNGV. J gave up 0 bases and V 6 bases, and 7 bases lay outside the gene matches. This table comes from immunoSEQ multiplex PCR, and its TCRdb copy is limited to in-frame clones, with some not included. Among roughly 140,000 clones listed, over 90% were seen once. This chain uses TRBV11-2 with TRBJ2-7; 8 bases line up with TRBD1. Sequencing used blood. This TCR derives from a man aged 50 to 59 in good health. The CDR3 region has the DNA TGTGCCAGCAGTTCCGGGACAGGAGACTCCTACGAGCAGTACTTC. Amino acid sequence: CASSSGTGDSYEQYF. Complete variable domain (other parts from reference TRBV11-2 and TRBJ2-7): EAGVAQSPRYKIIEKRQSVAFWCNPISGHATLYWYQQILGQGPKLLIQFQNNGVVDDSQLPKDRFSAERLKGVDSTLKIQPAKLEDSAVYLCASSSGTGDSYEQYFGPGTRLTVT.